This T cell receptor beta chain originates from a study of cytomegalovirus exposure and HLA in healthy donors. CDR3 length: 15 amino acids. V lost 0 bases and J lost 3; bases outside the gene matches: 3. Per the germline V gene, CDR1 is MNHEY and CDR2 is SVGAGI. The PCR had 60 Vbeta and 13 Jbeta primers. Clones were read by immunoSEQ multiplex PCR, and TCRdb kept only the in-frame ones, dropping some. The sample shows about 190,000 clones, and under 6.5% sits with its ten largest clones. In regard to this clone: The identical CDR3 is also encoded by other nucleotide sequences in the sample.

The sequence was obtained from a man between 25 and 39 years old in good health and CMV-seronegative. Specimen: PBMCs. The chain is built from TRBV6-5 and TRBJ1-2; TRBD1 matches at 8 bases. CDR3 amino acids: CASSYSGTGDYGYTF. For the CDR3, the DNA is TGTGCCAGCAGTTACTCCGGGACAGGCGACTATGGCTACACCTTC.